This T cell receptor beta chain emerged from a study of blood T cell repertoires in COVID-19. At the level of the study: Italy, Spain and the United States were the sources of the convalescent and acute COVID-19 samples.

V shed 0 bases and J shed 7 bases, with 10 bases lying between them. CDR1 MGHDK and CDR2 SYGVNS come from the germline V gene. The CDR3 extends over 15 amino acids. In the source study's methods: The assay estimated nucleated cells by amplifying reference gene primers. Generated by immunoSEQ multiplex PCR, the TCRdb table keeps only in-frame clones and is missing some. For V, J and clone size, that table is used; D and trimming come from the DNA. The sample holds 75,000 to 85,000 clones, about four fifths seen once. This sequence joins TRBV25-1 and TRBJ1-6; possible D gene TRBD1, 5 bases. What was sequenced was peripheral blood. This clonotype originated in a human donor in a cohort sampled during active COVID-19. As DNA, the CDR3 is TGTGCCAGCAGTGAATACAAGGGGAGGAATTCACCCCTCCACTTT. Its translation: CASSEYKGRNSPLHF. Drawing the rest from reference TRBV25-1 and TRBJ1-6, the complete variable domain is EADIYQTPRYLVIGTGKKITLECSQTMGHDKMYWYQQDPGMELHLIHYSYGVNSTEKGDLSSESTVSRIRTEHFPLTLESARPSHTSQYLCASSEYKGRNSPLHFGNGTRLTVT.